This T cell receptor beta chain was documented in a study of control samples from healthy donors and cancer patients. Libraries were prepared by immunoSEQ multiplex PCR; TCRdb keeps only in-frame clonotypes and omits some of them. The table records roughly 450,000 clones, over 75% of them present only once. This TCR came from a man aged 35-49 years with head and neck cancer. Sequenced sample: PBMCs.

The CDR3 DNA sequence: TGTGCCAGCAGTTTATACCGGGATTCGGAGCAGTTCTTC. Its translation: CASSLYRDSEQFF. The rearrangement joins TRBV12-3 or TRBV12-4 to TRBJ2-1; the D gene is possibly TRBD2 (5 bases). This CDR3 region has 13 residues. V was trimmed by 2 bases and J by 10 bases, leaving 12 bases between them.